A single sample is the source of the 5 T cell receptor beta chains below, sequenced in a study of cytomegalovirus exposure and HLA in healthy donors. The data were produced by immunoSEQ multiplex PCR, yet TCRdb's version contains in-frame clones alone and is incomplete. The sample has 120,000 to 150,000 clones, over 80% seen once. The specimen was PBMCs. These receptors were taken from a man younger than 35 in good health and CMV-seropositive.

This clone has a single count. One end of the junction does not line up with germline, which may come from a read error. The chain combines TRBV28 with TRBJ2-7, with D maybe TRBD2 (5 bases). Germline loops: CDR1 MDHEN, CDR2 SYDVKM. This CDR3 region has 11 residues. CDR3 bases: TGTGCCAGCAGCACTCTATCCGGGGAGTCCTTC. Translating gives CASSTLSGESF.

The chain carries TRBV7-8 and TRBJ2-7; tentative D call: TRBD1 (5 bases). Germline CDR1 is SGHVS and CDR2 is FQNEAQ. Trimming took off 1 base at V and 7 bases at J, with 11 bases between the two ends. CDR3 length equals 13 residues. The CDR3 loop reads CASSLVRAREQYF. CDR3 sequence (DNA): TGTGCCAGCAGCTTAGTCAGGGCGCGGGAGCAGTACTTC.

The V call is TRBV5-6, the J call TRBJ2-1; D is possibly TRBD2 (5 bases). The germline gives CDR1 SGHDT, CDR2 YYEEEE. This CDR3 is 15 amino acids long. V was clipped by 4 bases and J by 4 bases, with 15 bases between them. CDR3 sequence: CASSPGGRGYNEQFF. CDR3 DNA: TGTGCCAGCAGCCCTGGCGGGCGCGGGTACAATGAGCAGTTCTTC. The full variable domain, in which reference TRBV5-6 and TRBJ2-1 provide the parts outside the CDR3, is DAGVTQSPTHLIKTRGQQVTLRCSPKSGHDTVSWYQQALGQGPQFIFQYYEEEERQRGNFPDRFSGHQFPNYSSELNVNALLLGDSALYLCASSPGGRGYNEQFFGPGTRLTVL.

This rearrangement joins TRBV19 to TRBJ2-7; 7 bases align to TRBD1. Germline loops: CDR1 LNHDA, CDR2 SQIVND (reference sequence). Trimming removed 6 bases from V and 4 bases from J; junction bases left unmatched: 12. There are 15 residues in the CDR3. The CDR3: CASSATGQLVYEQYF. CDR3 in DNA: TGTGCCAGTAGCGCTACGGGACAGTTGGTTTACGAGCAGTACTTC.

The chain joins TRBV6-1 to TRBJ2-7, with D unresolved. Germline values: CDR1 MNHNS, CDR2 SASEGT. CDR3 length: 13 amino acids. Trimming took off 4 bases at V and 2 bases at J, with 9 bases between the two ends. CDR3 coding DNA: TGTGCCAGCAGTGTACAACAGCCCTACGAGCAGTACTTC. Its protein is CASSVQQPYEQYF.